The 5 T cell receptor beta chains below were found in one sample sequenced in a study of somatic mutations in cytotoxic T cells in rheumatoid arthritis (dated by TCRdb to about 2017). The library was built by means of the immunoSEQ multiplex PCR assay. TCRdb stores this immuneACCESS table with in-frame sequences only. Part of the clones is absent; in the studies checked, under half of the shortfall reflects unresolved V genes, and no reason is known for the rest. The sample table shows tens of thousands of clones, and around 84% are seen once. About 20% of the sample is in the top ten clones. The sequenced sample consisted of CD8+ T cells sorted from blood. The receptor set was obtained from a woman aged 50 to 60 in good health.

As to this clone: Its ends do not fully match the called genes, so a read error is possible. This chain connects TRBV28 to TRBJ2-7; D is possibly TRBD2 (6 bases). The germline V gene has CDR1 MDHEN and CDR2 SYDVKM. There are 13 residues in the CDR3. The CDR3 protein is CASIGAESGYLFF. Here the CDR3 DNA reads TGTGCCAGCATTGGGGCCGAAAGCGGGTACCTTTTCTTC.

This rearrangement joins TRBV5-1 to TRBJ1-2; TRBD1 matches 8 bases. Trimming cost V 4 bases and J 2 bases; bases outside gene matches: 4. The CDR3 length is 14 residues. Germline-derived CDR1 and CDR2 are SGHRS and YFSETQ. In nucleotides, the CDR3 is TGCGCCAGCAGCCCGGGACAGGAGAACTATGGCTACACCTTC. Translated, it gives CASSPGQENYGYTF.

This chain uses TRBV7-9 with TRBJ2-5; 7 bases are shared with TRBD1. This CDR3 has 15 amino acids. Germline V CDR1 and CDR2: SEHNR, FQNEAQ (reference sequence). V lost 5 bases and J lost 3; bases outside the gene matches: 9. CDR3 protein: CASSPPGTAKETQYF. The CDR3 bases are TGTGCCAGCAGCCCTCCCGGGACAGCGAAAGAGACCCAGTACTTC.

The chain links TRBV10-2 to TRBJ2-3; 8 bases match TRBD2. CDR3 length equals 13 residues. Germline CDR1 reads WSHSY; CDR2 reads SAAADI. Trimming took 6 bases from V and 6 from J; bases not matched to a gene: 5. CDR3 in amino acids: CASRNGGADTQYF. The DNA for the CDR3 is TGCGCCAGCAGGAACGGGGGGGCGGATACGCAGTATTTT.

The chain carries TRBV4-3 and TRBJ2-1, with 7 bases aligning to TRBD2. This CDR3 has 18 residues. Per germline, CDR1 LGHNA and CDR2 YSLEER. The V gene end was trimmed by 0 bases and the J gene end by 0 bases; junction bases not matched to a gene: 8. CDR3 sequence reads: CASSQDGGELGSYNEQFF. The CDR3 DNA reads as TGCGCCAGCAGCCAAGATGGGGGGGAGTTGGGCTCCTACAATGAGCAGTTCTTC.